This T cell receptor (beta chain) was found in a study of Ad26.COV2.S vaccination and SARS-CoV-2 variants. About the study: Donor got 5x10^10 or 1x10^11 viral particles of Ad26.COV2.S. Study results and limitations: In TCR breadth and depth analyses, total T cell responses may have been underestimated.

The CDR3 sequence is 16 residues long. Germline CDR1 SGHRS, CDR2 YFSETQ. The ends lost 6 bases at V and 2 bases at J; junction bases unmatched: 9. Profiling relied on immunoSEQ multiplex PCR, and the TCRdb table lists in-frame clones only, not all of them. This table has around 350,000 clones, around 84% appearing once. As regards this clone: What it recognizes is unknown.

The treatment denotes: 15 to 20 received Ad26.COV2.S at low or high dose, single or two shots; about 5 received placebo; per-sample allocation not given. Repertoires come from day 63 after the first vaccine or placebo injection. Sequenced here: peripheral blood, sampled in a trial of Ad26.COV2.S vaccine versus placebo. This TCR derives from a person between 18 and 59 years old who received the Ad26.COV2.S COVID-19 vaccine or a placebo. V is TRBV5-1 and J is TRBJ2-1; TRBD2 agrees at 9 bases. CDR3 sequence reads: CASTAMAGGPYNEQFF. The CDR3 DNA reads TGCGCCAGCACTGCCATGGCGGGAGGGCCCTACAATGAGCAGTTCTTC.